The clone carrying this T cell receptor beta chain was counted a single time. These data are taken from a study of shared clonotypes between healthy human individuals. Method: immunoSEQ multiplex PCR; TCRdb's copy keeps in-frame clones and lacks some. The sample yields 1,400,000 or so clones, just under 99% seen once. The sample comprised naive CD4+ T cells sorted from blood. As for subset: CD45RA+ positively selected. The source is a man aged 30-40 years in good health.

The CDR3 DNA reads TGTGCCTGGAGTGTACGAGCAGGATTAATGGGGAAACTGTTTTTT. This gives the protein CAWSVRAGLMGKLFF. The J gene is TRBJ1-4, the V gene TRBV30; D unclear. V gave up 0 bases and J gave up 11 bases, with 19 bases separating them. The CDR3 length is 15 residues. CDR1 is GTSNPN, CDR2 SVGIG, per germline (reference sequence).